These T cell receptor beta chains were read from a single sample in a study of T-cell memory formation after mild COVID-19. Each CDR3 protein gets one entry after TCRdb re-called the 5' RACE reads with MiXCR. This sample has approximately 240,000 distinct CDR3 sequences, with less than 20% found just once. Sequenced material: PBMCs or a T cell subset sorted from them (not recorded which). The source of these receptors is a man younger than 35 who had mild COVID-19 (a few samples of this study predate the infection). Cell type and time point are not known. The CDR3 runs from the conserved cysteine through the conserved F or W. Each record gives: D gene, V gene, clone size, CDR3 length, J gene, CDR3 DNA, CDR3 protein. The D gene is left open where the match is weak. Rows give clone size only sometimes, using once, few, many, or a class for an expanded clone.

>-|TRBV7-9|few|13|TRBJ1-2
TGTGCCAGCAGCCCTAAGGGGGACTATGGCTACACCTTC
CASSPKGDYGYTF
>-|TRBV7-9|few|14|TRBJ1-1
TGTGCCAGCAGCTTATATATGTCCAACACTGAAGCTTTCTTT
CASSLYMSNTEAFF
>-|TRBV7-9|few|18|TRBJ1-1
TGTGCCAGCAGCCCCCGAGCTGCAACTTCTGTTATGAACACTGAAGCTTTCTTT
CASSPRAATSVMNTEAFF
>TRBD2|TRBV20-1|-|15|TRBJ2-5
TGCAGTGCCAAACAACTAGCGGGGGCTGTAGGGACCCAGTACTTC
CSAKQLAGAVGTQYF
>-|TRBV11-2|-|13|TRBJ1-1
TGTGCCAGCAGCAGAGACCAGAACACTGAAGCTTTCTTT
CASSRDQNTEAFF
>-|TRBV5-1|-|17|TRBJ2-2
TGCGCCAGCAGCTTGGCCCTCCTTGCGGGGAACACCGGGGAGCTGTTTTTT
CASSLALLAGNTGELFF
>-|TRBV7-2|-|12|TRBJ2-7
TGTGCCAGCAGCCTAACGACCTCCGAGCAGTACTTC
CASSLTTSEQYF
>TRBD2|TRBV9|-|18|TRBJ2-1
TGTGCCAGCAGCGTAGGTTCGACGGGACTAGCGTTATCCGAGGAGCAGTTCTTC
CASSVGSTGLALSEEQFF
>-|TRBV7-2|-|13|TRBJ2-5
TGTGCCAGCTTGGACAGCTATAGAAAGACCCAGTACTTC
CASLDSYRKTQYF
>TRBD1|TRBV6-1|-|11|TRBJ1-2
TGTGCCAGCACAGGGGGCTATGGCTACACCTTC
CASTGGYGYTF
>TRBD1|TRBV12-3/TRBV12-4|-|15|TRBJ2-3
TGTGCCAGCAGTTTAGACAGGGGGCACACAGATACGCAGTATTTT
CASSLDRGHTDTQYF
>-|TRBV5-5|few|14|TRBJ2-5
TGTGCCAGCAGCGCCATGACAGGTGAAGAGACCCAGTACTTC
CASSAMTGEETQYF
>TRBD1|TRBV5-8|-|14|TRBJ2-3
TGTGCCAGCAGCTTCAGGGGGCTTGCAGATACGCAGTATTTT
CASSFRGLADTQYF
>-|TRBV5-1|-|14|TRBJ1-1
TGCGCCAGCAGCATACAGGGCTATCGCACTGAAGCTTTCTTT
CASSIQGYRTEAFF
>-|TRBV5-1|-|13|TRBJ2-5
TGCGCCAGCAGCGGACAGCTTAGAGAGACCCAGTACTTC
CASSGQLRETQYF
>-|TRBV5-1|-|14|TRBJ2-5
TGCGCCAGCAGCTCGAACAGGGCTCAAGAGACCCAGTACTTC
CASSSNRAQETQYF
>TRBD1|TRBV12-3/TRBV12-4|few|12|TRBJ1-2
TGTGCCAGCAGCGGACAGGATTATGGCTACACCTTC
CASSGQDYGYTF
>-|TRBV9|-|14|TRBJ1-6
TGTGCCAGCAGCGTCGAAACCGGAGCTTCACCCCTCCACTTT
CASSVETGASPLHF
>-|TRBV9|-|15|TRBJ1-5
TGTGCCAGCAGCGTAGGAGAGGGTAGCAATCAGCCCCAGCATTTT
CASSVGEGSNQPQHF
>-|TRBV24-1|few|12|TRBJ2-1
TGTGCCACCAGTGATACGACAGACCTGCAGTTCTTC
CATSDTTDLQFF
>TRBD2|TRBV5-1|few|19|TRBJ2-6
TGCGCCAGCAGCTTGAGGGCGGGGGGGCCAGGATATGGGGCCAACGTCCTGACTTTC
CASSLRAGGPGYGANVLTF
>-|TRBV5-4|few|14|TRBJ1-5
TGTGCCAGCAGCCTTCGACCTAGCAATCAGCCCCAGCATTTT
CASSLRPSNQPQHF
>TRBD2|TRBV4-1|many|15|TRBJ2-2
TGCGCCAGCAGCCAAGCCCCGGGGGGGTATGGGGAGCTGTTTTTT
CASSQAPGGYGELFF